This T cell receptor (beta chain) was identified during a study of graft-versus-host responses after intestinal transplantation. The overall study: Each transplant was multivisceral, liver-intestinal, or isolated intestinal.

The CDR3 runs to 16 residues. V was pared by 8 bases and J by 2 bases, with 9 bases of the junction left unmatched. The V gene's germline CDR1 is SNHLY and CDR2 FYNNEI. Here immunoSEQ multiplex PCR was the method, and the copy in TCRdb shows in-frame clones only, minus some. The sample has 40,000 or so clones; roughly 87% are singletons. General observations from the study: GvH clones appeared in recipient marrow, some first in ileum or blood.

Only one count was recorded for this clone. Its antigen is unidentified. The sequence derives from a human patient who received an intestinal transplant, so some T cells may come from the graft donor. The rearrangement uses TRBV2 and TRBJ2-2; 9 positions match TRBD2. The input for sequencing was PBMCs, taken roughly 34 months after transplant. DNA for the CDR3: TGTGCCAGCGGGGCTAGCGGGACCCTTAACACCGGGGAGCTGTTTTTT. Amino acid sequence: CASGASGTLNTGELFF.